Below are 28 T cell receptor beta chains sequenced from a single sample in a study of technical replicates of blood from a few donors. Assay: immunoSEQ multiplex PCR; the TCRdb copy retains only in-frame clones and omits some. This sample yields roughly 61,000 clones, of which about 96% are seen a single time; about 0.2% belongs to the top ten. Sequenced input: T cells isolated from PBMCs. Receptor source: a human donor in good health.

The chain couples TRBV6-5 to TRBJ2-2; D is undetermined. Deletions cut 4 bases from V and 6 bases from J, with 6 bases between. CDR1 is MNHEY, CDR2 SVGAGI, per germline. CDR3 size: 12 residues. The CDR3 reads CASSWHPGELFF. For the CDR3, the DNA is TGTGCCAGCAGTTGGCATCCCGGGGAGCTGTTTTTT.

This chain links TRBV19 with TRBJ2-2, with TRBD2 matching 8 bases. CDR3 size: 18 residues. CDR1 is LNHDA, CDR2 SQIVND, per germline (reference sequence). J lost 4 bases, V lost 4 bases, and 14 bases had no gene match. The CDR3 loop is CASSNGRAGGMSTGELFF. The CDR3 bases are TGTGCCAGTAGTAATGGTAGGGCGGGAGGAATGAGCACCGGGGAGCTGTTTTTT.

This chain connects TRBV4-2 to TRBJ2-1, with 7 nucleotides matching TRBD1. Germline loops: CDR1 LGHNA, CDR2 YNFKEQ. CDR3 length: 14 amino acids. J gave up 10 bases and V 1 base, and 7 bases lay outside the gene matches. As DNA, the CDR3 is TGTGCCAGCAGCCAAGGCCGACAGGGAGACGAGCAGTTCTTC. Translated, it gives CASSQGRQGDEQFF.

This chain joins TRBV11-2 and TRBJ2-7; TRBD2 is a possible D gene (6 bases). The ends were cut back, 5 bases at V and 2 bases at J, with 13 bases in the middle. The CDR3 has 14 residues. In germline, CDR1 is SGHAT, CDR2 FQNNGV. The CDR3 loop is CASSPPWRAYEQYF. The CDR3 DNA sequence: TGTGCCAGCAGCCCGCCCTGGAGGGCCTACGAGCAGTACTTC.

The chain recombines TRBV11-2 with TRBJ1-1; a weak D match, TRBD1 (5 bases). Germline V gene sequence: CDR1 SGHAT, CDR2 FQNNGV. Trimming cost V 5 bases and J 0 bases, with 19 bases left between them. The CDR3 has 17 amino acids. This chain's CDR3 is CASSVTWGAGMNTEAFF. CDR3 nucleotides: TGTGCCAGCAGCGTCACATGGGGCGCGGGGATGAACACTGAAGCTTTCTTT.

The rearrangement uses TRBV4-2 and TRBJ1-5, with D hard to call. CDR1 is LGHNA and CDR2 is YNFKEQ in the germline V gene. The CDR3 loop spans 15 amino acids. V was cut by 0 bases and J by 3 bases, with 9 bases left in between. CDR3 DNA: TGTGCCAGCAGCCAAGACAGTGATATCAATCAGCCCCAGCATTTT. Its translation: CASSQDSDINQPQHF.

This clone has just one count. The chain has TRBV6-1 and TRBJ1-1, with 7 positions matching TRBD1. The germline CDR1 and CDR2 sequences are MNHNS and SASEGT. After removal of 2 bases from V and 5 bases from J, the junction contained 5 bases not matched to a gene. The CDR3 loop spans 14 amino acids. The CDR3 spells CASSELDRATEAFF. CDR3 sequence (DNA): TGTGCCAGCAGTGAACTCGACAGGGCGACTGAAGCTTTCTTT.

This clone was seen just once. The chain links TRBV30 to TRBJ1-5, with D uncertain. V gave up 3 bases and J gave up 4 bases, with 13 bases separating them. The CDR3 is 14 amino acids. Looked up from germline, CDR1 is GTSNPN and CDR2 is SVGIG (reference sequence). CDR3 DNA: TGTGCCTGGAGCTTCGGGGTGATTAATCAGCCCCAGCATTTT. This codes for CAWSFGVINQPQHF.

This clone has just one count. The CDR3 here is CASAPGGRVSYEQYF. Written as DNA, the CDR3 is TGTGCCAGCGCACCAGGCGGGAGAGTTTCCTACGAGCAGTACTTC. The chain links TRBV14 to TRBJ2-7; 7 bases map to TRBD2. V was clipped by 8 bases and J by 1 base; unmatched bases: 11. Germline values: CDR1 SGHDN, CDR2 FVKESK. The CDR3 loop spans 15 amino acids.

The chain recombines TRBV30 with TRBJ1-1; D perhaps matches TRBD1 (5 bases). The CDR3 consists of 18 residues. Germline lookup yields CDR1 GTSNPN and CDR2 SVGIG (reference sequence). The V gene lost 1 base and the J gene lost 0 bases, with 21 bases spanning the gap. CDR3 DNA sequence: TGTGCCTGGAGTGGACAGAAACTCCGGACGTACATGAACACTGAAGCTTTCTTT. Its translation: CAWSGQKLRTYMNTEAFF.

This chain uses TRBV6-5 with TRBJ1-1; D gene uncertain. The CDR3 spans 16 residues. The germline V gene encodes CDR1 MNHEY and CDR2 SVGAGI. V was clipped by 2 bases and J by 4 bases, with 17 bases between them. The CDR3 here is CASSYRLTRTGTEAFF. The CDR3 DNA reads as TGTGCCAGCAGTTACCGGCTCACACGAACGGGCACTGAAGCTTTCTTT.

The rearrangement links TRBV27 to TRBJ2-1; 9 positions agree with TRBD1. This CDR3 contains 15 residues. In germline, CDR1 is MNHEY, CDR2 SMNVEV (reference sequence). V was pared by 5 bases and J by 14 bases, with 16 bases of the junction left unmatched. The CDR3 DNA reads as TGTGCCAGCAGTCCCACGGGACAGGGTACCCAGCTCGAGTTCTTC. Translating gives CASSPTGQGTQLEFF.

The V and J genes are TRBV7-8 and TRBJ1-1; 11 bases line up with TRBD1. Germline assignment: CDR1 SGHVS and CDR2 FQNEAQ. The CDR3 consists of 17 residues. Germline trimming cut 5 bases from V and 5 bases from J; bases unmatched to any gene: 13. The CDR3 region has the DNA TGTGCCAGCAGCCTCACCGGGACAGGGGGGTTGGGGACTGAAGCTTTCTTT. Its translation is CASSLTGTGGLGTEAFF.

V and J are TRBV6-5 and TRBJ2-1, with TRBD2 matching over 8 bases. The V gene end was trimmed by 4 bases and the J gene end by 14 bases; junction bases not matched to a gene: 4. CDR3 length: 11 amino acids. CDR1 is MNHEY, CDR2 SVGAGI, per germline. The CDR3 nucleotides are TGTGCCAGCAGTTCTACGGGAGGGGAGTTCTTC. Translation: CASSSTGGEFF.

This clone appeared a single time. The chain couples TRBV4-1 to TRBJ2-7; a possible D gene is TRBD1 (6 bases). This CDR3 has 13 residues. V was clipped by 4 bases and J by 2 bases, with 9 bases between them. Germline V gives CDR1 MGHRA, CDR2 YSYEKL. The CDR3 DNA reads TGCGCCAGCAGCCCTTGGGACACCTACGAGCAGTACTTC. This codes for CASSPWDTYEQYF.

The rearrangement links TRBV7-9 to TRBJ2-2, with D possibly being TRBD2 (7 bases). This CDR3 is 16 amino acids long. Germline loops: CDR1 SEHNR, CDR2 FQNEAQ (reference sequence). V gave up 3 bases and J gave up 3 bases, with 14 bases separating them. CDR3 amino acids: CASSLGGLADTGELFF. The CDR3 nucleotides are TGTGCCAGCAGCTTGGGGGGGCTAGCCGACACCGGGGAGCTGTTTTTT.

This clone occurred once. The CDR3 reads CASSMEGRGGGIRTDTQYF. CDR3 coding DNA: TGTGCCAGTAGTATGGAGGGGCGAGGCGGGGGGATACGCACAGATACGCAGTATTTT. The chain recombines TRBV19 with TRBJ2-3, with 8 bases lining up with TRBD2. J gave up 1 base and V 3 bases, and 15 bases lay outside the gene matches. The CDR3 runs to 19 residues. Germline V gives CDR1 LNHDA, CDR2 SQIVND (reference sequence).

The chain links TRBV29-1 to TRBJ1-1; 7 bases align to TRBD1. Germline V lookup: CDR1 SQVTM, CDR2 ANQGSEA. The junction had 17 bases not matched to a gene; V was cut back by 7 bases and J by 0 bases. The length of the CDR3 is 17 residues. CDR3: CSAELRLKGQLNTEAFF. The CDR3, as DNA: TGCAGCGCCGAGCTCAGACTGAAGGGACAGTTGAACACTGAAGCTTTCTTT.

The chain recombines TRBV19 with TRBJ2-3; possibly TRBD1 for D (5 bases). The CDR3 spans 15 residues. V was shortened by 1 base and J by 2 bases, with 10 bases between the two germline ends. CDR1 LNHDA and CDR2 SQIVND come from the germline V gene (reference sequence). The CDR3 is CASSIAGKITDTQYF. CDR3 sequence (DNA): TGTGCCAGTAGTATAGCAGGGAAGATCACAGATACGCAGTATTTT.

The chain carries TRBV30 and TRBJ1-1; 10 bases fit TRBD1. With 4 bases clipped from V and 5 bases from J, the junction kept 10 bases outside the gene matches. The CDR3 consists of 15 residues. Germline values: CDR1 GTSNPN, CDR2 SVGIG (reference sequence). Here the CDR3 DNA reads TGTGCCTGGACGTCGCGGGACAGGGGATATACTGAAGCTTTCTTT. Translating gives CAWTSRDRGYTEAFF.

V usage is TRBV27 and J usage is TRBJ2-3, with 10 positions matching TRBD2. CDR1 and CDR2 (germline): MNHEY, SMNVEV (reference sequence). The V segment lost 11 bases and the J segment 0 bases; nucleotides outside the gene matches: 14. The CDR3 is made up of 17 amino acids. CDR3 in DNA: TGTGCCGGGGGAGCGGGAGGGCCATGGTGGAGCACAGATACGCAGTATTTT. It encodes CAGGAGGPWWSTDTQYF.

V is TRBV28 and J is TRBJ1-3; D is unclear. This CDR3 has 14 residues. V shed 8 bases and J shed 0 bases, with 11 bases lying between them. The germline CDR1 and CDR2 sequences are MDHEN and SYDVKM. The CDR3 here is CASSYGDSGNTIYF. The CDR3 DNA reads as TGTGCCAGCTCGTACGGGGACTCTGGAAACACCATATATTTT.

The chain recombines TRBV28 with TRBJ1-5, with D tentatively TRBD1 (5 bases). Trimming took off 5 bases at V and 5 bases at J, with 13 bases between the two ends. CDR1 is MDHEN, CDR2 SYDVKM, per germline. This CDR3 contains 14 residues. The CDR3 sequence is CASSTTRGDQPQHF. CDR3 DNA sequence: TGTGCCAGCAGTACGACTAGGGGTGATCAGCCCCAGCATTTT.

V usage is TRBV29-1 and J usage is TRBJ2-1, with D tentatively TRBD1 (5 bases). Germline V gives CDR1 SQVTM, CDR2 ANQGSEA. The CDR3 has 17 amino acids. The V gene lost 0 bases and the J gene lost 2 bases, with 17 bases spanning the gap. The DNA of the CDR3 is TGCAGCGTTGAAGATCCGACGCCAGGGAATACCTACAATGAGCAGTTCTTC. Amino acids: CSVEDPTPGNTYNEQFF.

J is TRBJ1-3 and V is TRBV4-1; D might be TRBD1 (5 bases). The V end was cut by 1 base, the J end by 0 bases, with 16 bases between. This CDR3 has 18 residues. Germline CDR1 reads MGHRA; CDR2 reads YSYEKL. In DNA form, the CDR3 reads TGCGCCAGCAGCCAAGGGGGACTCTCAACCCTCTCTGGAAACACCATATATTTT. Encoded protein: CASSQGGLSTLSGNTIYF.

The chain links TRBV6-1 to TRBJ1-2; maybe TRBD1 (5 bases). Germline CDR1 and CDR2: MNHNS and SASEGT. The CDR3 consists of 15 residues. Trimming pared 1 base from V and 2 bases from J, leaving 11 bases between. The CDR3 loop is CASSEGTSGNYGYTF. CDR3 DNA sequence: TGTGCCAGCAGTGAAGGGACGTCAGGGAACTATGGCTACACCTTC.

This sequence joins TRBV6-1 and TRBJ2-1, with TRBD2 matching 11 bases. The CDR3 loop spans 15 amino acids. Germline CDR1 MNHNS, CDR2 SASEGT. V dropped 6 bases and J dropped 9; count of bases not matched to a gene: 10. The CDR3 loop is CASSDLTSGVFEQFF. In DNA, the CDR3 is TGTGCCAGCAGCGATCTGACTAGCGGGGTCTTTGAGCAGTTCTTC.

In DNA, the CDR3 is TGTGCCAGTACAAAATCCGGGACAGGGACCTACGAGCAGTACTTC. Its protein product is CASTKSGTGTYEQYF. V gene TRBV19 combines with J gene TRBJ2-7; 9 bases agree with TRBD1. This CDR3 is built from 15 residues. The V gene's germline CDR1 is LNHDA and CDR2 SQIVND (reference sequence). The trim removed 7 bases at V and 2 bases at J, leaving 9 bases unmatched.